Shown below are 3 T cell receptor beta chains from a single sample sequenced in a study of blood T cell repertoires in COVID-19. Sequencing was performed with immunoSEQ multiplex PCR; in TCRdb, only in-frame clones are kept and a portion is missing. Counted here are 200,000 to 250,000 clones, over 75% occurring once; the ten biggest clones make up around 9%. Sequencing was carried out using PBMCs or T cells enriched from blood (not recorded which). All receptors derive from a man aged 35-49 years who had recovered from COVID-19.

The chain employs TRBV27 and TRBJ1-5; TRBD1 is a possible D gene (5 bases). The V end was cut by 8 bases, the J end by 6 bases, with 11 bases between. The V gene's germline CDR1 is MNHEY and CDR2 SMNVEV (reference sequence). The CDR3 spans 12 residues. The CDR3 bases are TGTGCCAGCCGGGGGGTGGGTCAGCCCCAGCATTTT. Amino acids: CASRGVGQPQHF.

J is TRBJ1-2 and V is TRBV28; tentatively, D is TRBD1 (5 bases). Germline loops: CDR1 MDHEN, CDR2 SYDVKM. The CDR3 has 12 amino acids. V was pared by 4 bases and J by 5 bases, with 8 bases between. The CDR3 spells CASSSGTYGYTF. The CDR3, as DNA: TGTGCCAGCAGTTCCGGGACTTATGGCTACACCTTC.

The chain couples TRBV7-3 to TRBJ2-5; D might be TRBD2 (6 bases). Trimming left V 2 bases short and J 2 bases short, with 18 bases between. CDR1 SGHTA and CDR2 FQGTGA come from the germline V gene. The CDR3 sequence is 17 residues long. The CDR3 nucleotides are TGTGCCAGCAGCTTAGGGGTTAGGGGTAGCGGACAAGAGACCCAGTACTTC. It encodes CASSLGVRGSGQETQYF.